The entry below describes one T cell receptor beta chain. The antigen is not known. A sample-barcoded 5' primer and a J-beta primer mix were used in a second PCR of roughly 6 to 11 cycles. A tag from a template-switch adaptor with 12 random nucleotides marked each cDNA molecule. TCRdb recomputed calls from the 5' RACE reads with MiXCR, one row per CDR3 protein. Seen here are 350,000 to 450,000 distinct CDR3 sequences, roughly half observed once, and the top ten hold over 40%. This sample was included in a study of blood T cells in healthy people across ages. Study-level findings and limits: There were more naive CD4+ cells and higher diversity in long-lived donors than in aged donors.

CDR3 length: 16 residues. From germline, CDR1 is MNHEY and CDR2 SMNVEV (reference sequence). V dropped 10 bases and J dropped 3 bases, with 24 bases sitting between them. The chain has TRBV27 and TRBJ1-1; possibly TRBD1 for D (5 bases). The sequencing input was blood. The TCR comes from a man in his sixties in good health. CDR3: CATSRDPYLGDTEAFF. The DNA for the CDR3 is TGTGCCACCAGCAGGGACCCCTATCTCGGGGACACTGAAGCTTTCTTT.